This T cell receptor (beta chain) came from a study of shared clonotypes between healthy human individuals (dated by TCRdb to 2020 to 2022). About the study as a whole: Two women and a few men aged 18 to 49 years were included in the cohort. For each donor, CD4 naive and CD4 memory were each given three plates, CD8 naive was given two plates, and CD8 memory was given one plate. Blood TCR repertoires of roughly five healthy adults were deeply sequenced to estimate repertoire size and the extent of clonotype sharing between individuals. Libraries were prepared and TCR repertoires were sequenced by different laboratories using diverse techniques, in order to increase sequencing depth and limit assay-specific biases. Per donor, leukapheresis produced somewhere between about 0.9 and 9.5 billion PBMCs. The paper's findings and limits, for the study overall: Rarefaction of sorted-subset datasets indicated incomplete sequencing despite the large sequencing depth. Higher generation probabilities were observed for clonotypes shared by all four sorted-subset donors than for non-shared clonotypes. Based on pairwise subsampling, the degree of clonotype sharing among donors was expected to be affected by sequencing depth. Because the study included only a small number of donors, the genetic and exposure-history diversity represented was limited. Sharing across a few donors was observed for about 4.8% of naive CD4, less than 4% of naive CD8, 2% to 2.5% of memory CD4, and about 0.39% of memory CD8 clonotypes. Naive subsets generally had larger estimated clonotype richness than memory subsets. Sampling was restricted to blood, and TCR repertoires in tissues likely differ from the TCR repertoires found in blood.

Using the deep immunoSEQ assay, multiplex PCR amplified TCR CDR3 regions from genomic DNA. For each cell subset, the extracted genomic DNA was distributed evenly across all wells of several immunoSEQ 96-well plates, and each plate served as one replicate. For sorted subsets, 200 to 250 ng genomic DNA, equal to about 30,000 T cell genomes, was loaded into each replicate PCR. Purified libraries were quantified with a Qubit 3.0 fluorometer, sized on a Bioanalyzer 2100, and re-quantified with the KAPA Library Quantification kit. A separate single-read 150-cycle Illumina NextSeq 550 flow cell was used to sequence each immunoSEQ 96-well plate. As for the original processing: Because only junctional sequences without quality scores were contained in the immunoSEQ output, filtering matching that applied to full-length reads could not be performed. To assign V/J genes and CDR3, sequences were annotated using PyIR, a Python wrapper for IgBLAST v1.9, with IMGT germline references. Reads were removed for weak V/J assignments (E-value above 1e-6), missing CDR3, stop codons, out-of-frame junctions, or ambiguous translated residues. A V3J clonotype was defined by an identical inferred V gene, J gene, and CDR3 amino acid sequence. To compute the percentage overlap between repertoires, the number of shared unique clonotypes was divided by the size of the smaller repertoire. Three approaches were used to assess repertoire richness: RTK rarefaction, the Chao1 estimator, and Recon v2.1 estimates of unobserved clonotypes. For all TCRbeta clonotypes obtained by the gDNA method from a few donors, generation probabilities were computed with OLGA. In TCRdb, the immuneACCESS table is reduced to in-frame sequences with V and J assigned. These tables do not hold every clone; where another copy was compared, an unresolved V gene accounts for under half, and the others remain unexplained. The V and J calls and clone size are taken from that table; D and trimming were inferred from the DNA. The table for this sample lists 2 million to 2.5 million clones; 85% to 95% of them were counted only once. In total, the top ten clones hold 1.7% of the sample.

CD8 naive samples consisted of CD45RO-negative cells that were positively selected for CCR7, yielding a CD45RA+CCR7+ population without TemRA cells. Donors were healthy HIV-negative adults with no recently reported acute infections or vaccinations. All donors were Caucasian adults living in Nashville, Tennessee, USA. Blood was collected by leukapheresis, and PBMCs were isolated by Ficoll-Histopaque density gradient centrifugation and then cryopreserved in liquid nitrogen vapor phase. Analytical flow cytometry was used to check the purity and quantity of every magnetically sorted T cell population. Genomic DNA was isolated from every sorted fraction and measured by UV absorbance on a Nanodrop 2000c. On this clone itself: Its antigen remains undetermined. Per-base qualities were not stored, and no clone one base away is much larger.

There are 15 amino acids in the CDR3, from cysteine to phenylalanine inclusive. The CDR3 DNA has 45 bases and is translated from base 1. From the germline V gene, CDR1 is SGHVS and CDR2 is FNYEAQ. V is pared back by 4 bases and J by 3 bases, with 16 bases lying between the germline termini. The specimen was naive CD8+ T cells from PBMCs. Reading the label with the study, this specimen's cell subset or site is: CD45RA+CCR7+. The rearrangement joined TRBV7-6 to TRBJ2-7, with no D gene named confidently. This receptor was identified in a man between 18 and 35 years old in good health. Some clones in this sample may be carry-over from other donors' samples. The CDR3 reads CASSWASGTVYEQYF. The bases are TGTGCCAGCAGCTGGGCTTCTGGAACGGTCTACGAGCAGTACTTC.